The present entry profiles one T cell receptor beta chain with its context. Repertoires were generated with immunoSEQ multiplex PCR, while TCRdb's copy carries only in-frame clones and drops some. The data hold about 160,000 clones, with 84% observed a single time. The length of the CDR3 is 14 residues. In germline, CDR1 is LGHNT, CDR2 FRNRAP. V lost 5 bases and J lost 6, with 16 bases in between. The data originate from a study of cytotoxic CD8 clonotypes in ibrutinib-treated CLL. Sequenced material: PBMCs, taken after 24 months of ibrutinib treatment. This chain joins TRBV12-5 and TRBJ1-2; D uncertain. This receptor was obtained from a human donor with chronic lymphocytic leukemia. CDR3 loop: CASGPKPPGHGYTF. DNA for the CDR3: TGTGCTAGTGGTCCCAAACCGCCCGGACATGGCTACACCTTC.